This TCR beta chain was retrieved from a study of long-term antiretroviral therapy in people with HIV. Study findings and constraints: Absence of data on ART adherence, viral resistance or therapy changes was noted.

This CDR3 is 14 amino acids long. Germline values: CDR1 MNHNS, CDR2 SASEGT. Trimming cost V 6 bases and J 6 bases; bases outside gene matches: 4. The authors ran the immunoSEQ assay, v3.0, at survey level. Data came from immunoSEQ multiplex PCR; TCRdb stores just in-frame clones and leaves some out. The repertoire holds about 30,000 clones, with about 85% as singletons. Comments on this clone: Its antigen is still unknown.

This chain connects TRBV6-1 to TRBJ2-1; 11 nucleotides line up with TRBD1. The sequencing used unsorted PBMCs, collected 3 years after starting antiretroviral therapy. The clonotype comes from a man in his forties or fifties with HIV. In DNA, the CDR3 is TGTGCCAGCAGAGGGACAGGGGGAGGCAATGAGCAGTTCTTC. Amino acid sequence: CASRGTGGGNEQFF.